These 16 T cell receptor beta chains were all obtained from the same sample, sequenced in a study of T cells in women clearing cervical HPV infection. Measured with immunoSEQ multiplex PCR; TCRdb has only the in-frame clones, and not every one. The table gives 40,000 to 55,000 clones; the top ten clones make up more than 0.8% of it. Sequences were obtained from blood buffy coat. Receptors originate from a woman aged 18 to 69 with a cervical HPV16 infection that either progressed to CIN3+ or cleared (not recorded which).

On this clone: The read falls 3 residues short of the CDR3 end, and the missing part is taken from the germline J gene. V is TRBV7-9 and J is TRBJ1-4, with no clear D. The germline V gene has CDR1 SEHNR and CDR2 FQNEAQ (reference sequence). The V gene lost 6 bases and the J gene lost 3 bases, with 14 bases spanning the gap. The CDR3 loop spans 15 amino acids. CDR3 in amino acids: CASRLAKAPNEKLFF. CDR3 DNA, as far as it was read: TGTGCCAGCAGGTTGGCAAAGGCCCCTAATGAAAAA.

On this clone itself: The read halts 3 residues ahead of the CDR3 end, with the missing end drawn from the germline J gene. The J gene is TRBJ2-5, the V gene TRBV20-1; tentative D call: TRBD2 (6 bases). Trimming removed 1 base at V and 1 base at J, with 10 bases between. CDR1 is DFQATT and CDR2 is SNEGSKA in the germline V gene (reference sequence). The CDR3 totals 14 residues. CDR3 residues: CSARGRDSQETQYF. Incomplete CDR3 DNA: TGCAGTGCTAGAGGAAGGGACTCCCAAGAGACC.

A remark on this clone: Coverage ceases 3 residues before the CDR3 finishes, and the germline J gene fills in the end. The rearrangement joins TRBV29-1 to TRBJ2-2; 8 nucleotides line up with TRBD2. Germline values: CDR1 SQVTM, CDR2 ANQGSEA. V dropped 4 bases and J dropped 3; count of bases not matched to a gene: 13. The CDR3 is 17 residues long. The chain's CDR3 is CSVAGGAHGADTGELFF. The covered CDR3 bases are TGCAGCGTTGCGGGGGGGGCGCACGGGGCGGACACCGGGGAG.

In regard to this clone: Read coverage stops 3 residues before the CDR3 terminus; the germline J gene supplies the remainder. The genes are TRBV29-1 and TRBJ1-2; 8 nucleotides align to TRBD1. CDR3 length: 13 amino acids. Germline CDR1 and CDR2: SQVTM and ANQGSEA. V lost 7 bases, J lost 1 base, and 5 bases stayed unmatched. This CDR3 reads CSASTGVNYGYTF. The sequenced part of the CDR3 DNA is TGCAGCGCCTCGACAGGGGTTAACTATGGC.

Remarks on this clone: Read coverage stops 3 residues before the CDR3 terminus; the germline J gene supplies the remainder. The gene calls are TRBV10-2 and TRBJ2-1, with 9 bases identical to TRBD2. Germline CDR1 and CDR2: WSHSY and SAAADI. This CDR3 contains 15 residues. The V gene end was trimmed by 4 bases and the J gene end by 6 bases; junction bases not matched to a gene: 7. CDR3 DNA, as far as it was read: TGCGCCAGCAGTGGGGAGGTAGCGGGGGTCAATGAG. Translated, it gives CASSGEVAGVNE. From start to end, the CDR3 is CASSGEVAGVNEQFF.

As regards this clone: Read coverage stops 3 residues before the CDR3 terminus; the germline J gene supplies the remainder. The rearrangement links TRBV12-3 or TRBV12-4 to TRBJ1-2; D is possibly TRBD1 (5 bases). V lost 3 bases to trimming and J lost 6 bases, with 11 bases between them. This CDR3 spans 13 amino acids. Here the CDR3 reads CASSLGRVNGYTF. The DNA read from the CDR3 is TGTGCCAGCAGTTTGGGCAGGGTCAATGGC.

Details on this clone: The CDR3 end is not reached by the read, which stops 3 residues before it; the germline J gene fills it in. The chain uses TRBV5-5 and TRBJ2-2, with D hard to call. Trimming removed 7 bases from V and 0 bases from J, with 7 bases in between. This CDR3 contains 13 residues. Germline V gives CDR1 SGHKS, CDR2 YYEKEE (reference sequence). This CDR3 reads CASETPNTGELFF. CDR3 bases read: TGTGCCAGCGAGACACCGAACACCGGGGAG.

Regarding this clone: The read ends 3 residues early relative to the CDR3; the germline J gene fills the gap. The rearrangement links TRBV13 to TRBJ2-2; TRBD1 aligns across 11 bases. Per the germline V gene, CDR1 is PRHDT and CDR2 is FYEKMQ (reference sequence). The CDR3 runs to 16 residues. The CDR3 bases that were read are TGTGCCAGCAGCTTCTGGACAGGGGGCGCAACCGAAAAG. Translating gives CASSFWTGGATEK. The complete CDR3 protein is CASSFWTGGATEKLFF.

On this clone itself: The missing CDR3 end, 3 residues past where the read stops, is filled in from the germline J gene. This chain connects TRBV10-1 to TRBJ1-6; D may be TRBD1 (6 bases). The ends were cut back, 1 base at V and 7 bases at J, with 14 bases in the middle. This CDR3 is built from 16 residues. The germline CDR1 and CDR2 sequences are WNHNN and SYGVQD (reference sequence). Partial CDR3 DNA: TGCGCCAGCAGTGAGTTAAGGGGGTACGGCAATTCACCC. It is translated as CASSELRGYGNSP. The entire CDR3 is CASSELRGYGNSPLHF.

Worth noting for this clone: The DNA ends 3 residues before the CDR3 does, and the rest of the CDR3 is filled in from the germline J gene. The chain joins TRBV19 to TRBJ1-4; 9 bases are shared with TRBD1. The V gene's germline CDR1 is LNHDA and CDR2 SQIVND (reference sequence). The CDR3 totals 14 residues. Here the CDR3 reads CASKTGQGYSPLFF. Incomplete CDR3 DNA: TGTGCCAGTAAAACGGGACAGGGTTATTCACCA.

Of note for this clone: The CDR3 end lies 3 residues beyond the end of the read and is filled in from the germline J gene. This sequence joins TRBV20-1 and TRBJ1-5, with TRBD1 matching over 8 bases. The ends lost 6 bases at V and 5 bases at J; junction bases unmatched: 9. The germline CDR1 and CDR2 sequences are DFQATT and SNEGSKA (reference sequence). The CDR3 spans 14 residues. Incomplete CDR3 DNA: TGCAGTGCCGTGGGGACAGGCCAGCATCAGCCC. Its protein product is CSAVGTGQHQP. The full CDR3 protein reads CSAVGTGQHQPQHF.

Partial CDR3 DNA: TGTGCCAGCAGCGGGACTCCAGGCGGGGAG. It codes for CASSGTPGGE. The full CDR3 protein reads CASSGTPGGELFF. The chain combines TRBV2 with TRBJ2-2; D possibly corresponds to TRBD2 (6 bases). The read halts 3 residues ahead of the CDR3 end, with the missing end drawn from the germline J gene. Trimming removed 6 bases at V and 7 bases at J, with 12 bases between. Germline V lookup: CDR1 SNHLY, CDR2 FYNNEI. This CDR3 is built from 13 residues.

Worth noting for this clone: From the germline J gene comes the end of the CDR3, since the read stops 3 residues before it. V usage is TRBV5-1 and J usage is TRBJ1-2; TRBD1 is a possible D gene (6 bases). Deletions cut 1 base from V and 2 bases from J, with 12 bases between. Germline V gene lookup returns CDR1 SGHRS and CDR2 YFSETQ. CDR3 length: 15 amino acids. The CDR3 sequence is CASSLRPGENYGYTF. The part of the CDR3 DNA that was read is TGCGCCAGCAGCTTGCGGCCAGGGGAGAACTATGGC.

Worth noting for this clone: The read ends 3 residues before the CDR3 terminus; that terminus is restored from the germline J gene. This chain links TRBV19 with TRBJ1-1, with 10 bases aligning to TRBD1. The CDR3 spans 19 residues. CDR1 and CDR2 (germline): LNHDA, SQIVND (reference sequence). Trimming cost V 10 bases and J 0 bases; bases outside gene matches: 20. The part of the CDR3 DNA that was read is TGTGCCACCAACGCTTCGGGACAGGGGAATTTAGCCTTGAACACTGAA. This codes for CATNASGQGNLALNTE. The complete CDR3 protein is CATNASGQGNLALNTEAFF.

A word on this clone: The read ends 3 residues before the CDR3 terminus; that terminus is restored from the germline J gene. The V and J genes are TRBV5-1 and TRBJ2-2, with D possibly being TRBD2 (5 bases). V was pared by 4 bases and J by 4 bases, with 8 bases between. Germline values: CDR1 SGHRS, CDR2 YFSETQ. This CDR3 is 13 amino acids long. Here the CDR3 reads CASSREGTGELFF. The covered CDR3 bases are TGCGCCAGCAGCCGAGAGGGCACCGGGGAG.

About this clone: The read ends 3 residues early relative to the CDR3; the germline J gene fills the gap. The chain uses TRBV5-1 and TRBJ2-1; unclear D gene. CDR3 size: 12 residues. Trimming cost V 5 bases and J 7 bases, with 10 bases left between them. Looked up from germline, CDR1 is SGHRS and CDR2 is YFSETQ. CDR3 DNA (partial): TGCGCCAGCAGACAGAATTGGAATGAG. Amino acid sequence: CASRQNWNE. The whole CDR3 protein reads CASRQNWNEQFF.